These 25 T cell receptor beta chains were sequenced from one sample in a study of OX40 agonist ivuxolimab in advanced cancers. TCRdb keeps only in-frame clones here, not all; method: immunoSEQ multiplex PCR. The sample comprises about 25,000 clones, roughly 85% of which are singletons, and 40% to 55% rests with the top ten. Sequenced here: CD4+ or CD8+ T cells sorted from blood, sampled in a trial of the OX40 agonist ivuxolimab. These receptor sequences come from an adult with an advanced solid tumor such as melanoma, head and neck, liver or kidney cancer.

The V gene is TRBV2, the J gene TRBJ2-1; TRBD1 is a possible D gene (5 bases). The V end lost 8 bases, the J end lost 0 bases, and 8 bases lay between the germline ends. The length of the CDR3 is 13 residues. Looked up from germline, CDR1 is SNHLY and CDR2 is FYNNEI. CDR3 sequence (DNA): TGTGCCAGCGGGGCGGTCTCCTACAATGAGCAGTTCTTC. The encoded protein is CASGAVSYNEQFF. The variable domain in full, completed from reference TRBV2 and TRBJ2-1, reads EPEVTQTPSHQVTQMGQEVILRCVPISNHLYFYWYRQILGQKVEFLVSFYNNEISEKSEIFDDQFSVERPDGSNFTLKIRSTKLEDSAMYFCASGAVSYNEQFFGPGTRLTVL.

The chain uses TRBV27 and TRBJ2-7, with D unresolved. CDR1 and CDR2 from the germline V gene are MNHEY and SMNVEV (reference sequence). Trimming took 3 bases from V and 2 from J, leaving 14 bases between them. The CDR3 loop spans 15 amino acids. The DNA of the CDR3 is TGTGCCAGCAGTTTCGGTAATCGGGTCGCCTACGAGCAGTACTTC. It yields the protein CASSFGNRVAYEQYF.

Points on this clone: At one boundary the junction diverges from the germline segment, which might be a read error. Other DNA sequences of this sample code for an identical CDR3. The chain is built from TRBV7-7 and TRBJ1-5; D not resolved. The CDR3 has 16 residues. Germline CDR1 and CDR2: SSHAT and FNYEAQ (reference sequence). The CDR3 nucleotides read TGTGCCAAATTTGTAGGCAGCCCGACCCCCAATCAGCCTCAGCATTTT. It codes for CAKFVGSPTPNQPQHF.

J is TRBJ2-7 and V is TRBV27; D may be TRBD1 (6 bases). The ends were cut back, 10 bases at V and 2 bases at J, with 18 bases in the middle. The length of the CDR3 is 14 residues. CDR1 MNHEY and CDR2 SMNVEV come from the germline V gene (reference sequence). The CDR3 reads CATSSWGQTYEQYF. The DNA of the CDR3 is TGTGCCACCTCCTCCTGGGGACAAACCTACGAGCAGTACTTC.

The V and J genes are TRBV9 and TRBJ2-3, with 14 nucleotides matching TRBD2. The ends lost 3 bases at V and 2 bases at J; junction bases unmatched: 5. CDR3 length: 17 amino acids. Per the germline V gene, CDR1 is SGDLS and CDR2 is YYNGEE. CDR3 residues: CASSARGLAGATDTQYF. The CDR3 DNA follows: TGTGCCAGCAGCGCAAGGGGACTAGCGGGGGCCACAGATACGCAGTATTTT.

This chain uses TRBV7-8 with TRBJ2-5, with D unclear. The CDR3 length is 12 residues. The V end lost 6 bases, the J end lost 5 bases, and 10 bases lay between the germline ends. Germline V CDR1 and CDR2: SGHVS, FQNEAQ. Here the CDR3 DNA reads TGTGCCAGCAGTCCCGGTAGTGAGACCCAGTACTTC. Its translation is CASSPGSETQYF. The whole variable domain, remainder taken from reference TRBV7-8 and TRBJ2-5, is GAGVSQSPRYKVAKRGQDVALRCDPISGHVSLFWYQQALGQGPEFLTYFQNEAQLDKSGLPSDRFFAERPEGSVSTLKIQRTQQEDSAVYLCASSPGSETQYFGPGTRLLVL.

V gene TRBV5-1 combines with J gene TRBJ2-5; the D gene is possibly TRBD1 (6 bases). The J call is uncertain, as TRBJ2-7 better fits the DNA end. The CDR3 runs to 14 residues. Germline CDR1 is SGHRS and CDR2 is YFSETQ. CDR3 in amino acids: CASSQQGFGYEQYF. The CDR3 DNA follows: TGCGCCAGCAGCCAGCAGGGGTTTGGCTACGAGCAGTACTTC.

The chain carries TRBV4-2 and TRBJ1-1; a possible D gene is TRBD1 (6 bases). CDR1 LGHNA and CDR2 YNFKEQ come from the germline V gene. The ends were cut back, 4 bases at V and 7 bases at J, with 13 bases in the middle. The CDR3 has 13 residues. CDR3 sequence: CASSPLRGVEAFF. The CDR3 nucleotides read TGTGCCAGCAGCCCCCTGAGGGGGGTTGAAGCTTTCTTT.

The rearrangement links TRBV2 to TRBJ1-2; weak D call: TRBD1 (5 bases). Trimming stripped 7 bases from V and 6 bases from J, with 15 bases between. This CDR3 has 13 amino acids. Per germline, CDR1 SNHLY and CDR2 FYNNEI. The CDR3 sequence: CASMKGQGDGYTF. The CDR3 DNA reads TGTGCCAGCATGAAGGGGCAGGGTGATGGCTACACCTTC.

This chain joins TRBV27 and TRBJ2-2, with 11 bases identical to TRBD2. The CDR3 is 16 residues long. CDR1 and CDR2 from the germline V gene are MNHEY and SMNVEV (reference sequence). V lost 2 bases to trimming and J lost 2 bases; unmatched junction nucleotides: 1. CDR3 bases: TGTGCCAGCAGTTTAGGGACTAGCGGTAACACCGGGGAGCTGTTTTTT. Protein: CASSLGTSGNTGELFF.

The chain uses TRBV5-1 and TRBJ2-7; weak D call: TRBD1 (5 bases). Germline V lookup: CDR1 SGHRS, CDR2 YFSETQ. The CDR3 runs 13 residues. With 0 bases removed from V and 6 bases from J, the gap between germline ends came to 10 bases. CDR3 nucleotide sequence: TGCGCCAGCAGCTTGGCACAGGCGTCCGAGCAGTACTTC. It is translated as CASSLAQASEQYF.

The CDR3 sequence is CASSPTPSPGQGFNEQFF. The CDR3 DNA follows: TGTGCCAGCAGCCCCACCCCGTCACCGGGACAGGGGTTCAATGAGCAGTTCTTC. The V gene is TRBV27, the J gene TRBJ2-1, with 10 bases aligning to TRBD1. J lost 6 bases, V lost 6 bases, and 17 bases had no gene match. Germline V gene lookup returns CDR1 MNHEY and CDR2 SMNVEV (reference sequence). The CDR3 covers 18 residues.

In its sample, this clone was seen once. The chain uses TRBV6-5 and TRBJ2-2; D gene ambiguous. V lost 2 bases and J lost 2, with 3 bases in between. The CDR3 sequence is 13 residues long. The germline gives CDR1 MNHEY, CDR2 SVGAGI. CDR3 in amino acids: CASSYANTGELFF. As DNA, the CDR3 is TGTGCCAGCAGTTACGCCAACACCGGGGAGCTGTTTTTT.

The rearrangement joins TRBV21-1 to TRBJ1-5. TRBV21-1 is described as a pseudogene. There are 8 residues in the CDR3. CDR3 sequence: CAHQPQHF. Here the CDR3 DNA reads TGTGCCCATCAGCCCCAGCATTTT.

The chain recombines TRBV6-5 with TRBJ1-2, with D maybe TRBD1 (5 bases). Germline CDR1 MNHEY, CDR2 SVGAGI. CDR3 size: 16 residues. Trimming took off 0 bases at V and 1 base at J, with 12 bases between the two ends. The CDR3 nucleotides are TGTGCCAGCAGTTACTCCGCCCGGGACGGTAACTATGGCTACACCTTC. Translation: CASSYSARDGNYGYTF.

The chain combines TRBV27 with TRBJ2-7; weak D call: TRBD1 (6 bases). The V end lost 7 bases, the J end lost 0 bases, and 10 bases lay between the germline ends. The CDR3 covers 13 residues. CDR1 and CDR2 from the germline V gene are MNHEY and SMNVEV (reference sequence). The CDR3 region is CASKRTASYEQYF. CDR3 DNA sequence: TGTGCCAGCAAGAGGACAGCCTCCTACGAGCAGTACTTC.

This clone was counted a single time. The genes are TRBV6-5 and TRBJ2-2, with D unclear. The length of the CDR3 is 15 residues. With 5 bases removed from V and 7 bases from J, the gap between germline ends came to 17 bases. In germline, CDR1 is MNHEY, CDR2 SVGAGI. The CDR3 here is CASSAEEFAGGELFF. CDR3 nucleotide sequence: TGTGCCAGCAGTGCCGAGGAGTTTGCTGGCGGGGAGCTGTTTTTT.

The genes are TRBV7-9 and TRBJ2-1; D is unclear. The ends were cut back, 1 base at V and 7 bases at J, with 8 bases in the middle. The CDR3 runs 13 residues. Germline V gene lookup returns CDR1 SEHNR and CDR2 FQNEAQ (reference sequence). The CDR3 nucleotides are TGTGCCAGCAGCTTAGTGGGGTCTAATGAGCAGTTCTTC. This translates into CASSLVGSNEQFF.

This clone appeared once. J is TRBJ2-7 and V is TRBV19, with D perhaps matching TRBD2 (6 bases). V was pared by 7 bases and J by 0 bases, with 10 bases between. Germline lookup yields CDR1 LNHDA and CDR2 SQIVND (reference sequence). This CDR3 region has 13 residues. The CDR3: CASMGGASYEQYF. CDR3 bases: TGTGCCAGTATGGGCGGGGCCTCCTACGAGCAGTACTTC.

The chain links TRBV19 to TRBJ1-5, with 7 bases aligning to TRBD1. V shed 7 bases and J 4 bases; nucleotides not matched to a gene: 10. This CDR3 contains 15 residues. CDR1 is LNHDA, CDR2 SQIVND, per germline (reference sequence). Written as DNA, the CDR3 is TGTGCCAGTAACACGACAGGGCTAATTAATCAGCCCCAGCATTTT. It codes for CASNTTGLINQPQHF.

J is TRBJ2-1 and V is TRBV7-9; D ambiguous. V was clipped by 1 base and J by 9 bases, with 10 bases between them. Germline CDR1 is SEHNR and CDR2 is FQNEAQ (reference sequence). The CDR3 contains 13 residues. The CDR3 here is CASSLVVGSEQFF. CDR3 DNA: TGTGCCAGCAGCTTAGTTGTGGGAAGTGAGCAGTTCTTC.

The rearrangement links TRBV30 to TRBJ2-1; no clear D. V lost 2 bases, J lost 6 bases, and 8 bases lay in between. This CDR3 has 12 amino acids. CDR1 and CDR2 from the germline V gene are GTSNPN and SVGIG (reference sequence). DNA of the CDR3: TGTGCCTGGAGTCCCCCCGGCAATGAGCAGTTCTTC. Protein sequence: CAWSPPGNEQFF.

The chain links TRBV9 to TRBJ2-1; D unclear. V gave up 6 bases and J gave up 1 base, with 17 bases separating them. CDR1 and CDR2 (germline): SGDLS, YYNGEE. There are 16 residues in the CDR3. The CDR3 is CASTPGGASSYNEQFF. In DNA, the CDR3 is TGTGCCAGCACCCCCGGTGGAGCTAGTTCCTACAATGAGCAGTTCTTC.

The chain couples TRBV6-4 to TRBJ2-3; maybe TRBD2 (6 bases). V shed 0 bases and J shed 1 base, with 11 bases lying between them. Germline V gives CDR1 MRHNA, CDR2 SNTAGT. The CDR3 runs to 16 residues. CDR3 loop: CASSDSKGGGTDTQYF. Here the CDR3 DNA reads TGTGCCAGCAGTGACTCGAAGGGCGGGGGCACAGATACGCAGTATTTT.

The V and J genes are TRBV2 and TRBJ2-5; tentative D call: TRBD2 (5 bases). Trimming removed 3 bases from V and 1 base from J, with 9 bases in between. CDR1 SNHLY and CDR2 FYNNEI come from the germline V gene. This CDR3 contains 14 residues. In DNA, the CDR3 is TGTGCCAGCAGTGAGTGGCGGGCCCAAGAGACCCAGTACTTC. Amino acids: CASSEWRAQETQYF.